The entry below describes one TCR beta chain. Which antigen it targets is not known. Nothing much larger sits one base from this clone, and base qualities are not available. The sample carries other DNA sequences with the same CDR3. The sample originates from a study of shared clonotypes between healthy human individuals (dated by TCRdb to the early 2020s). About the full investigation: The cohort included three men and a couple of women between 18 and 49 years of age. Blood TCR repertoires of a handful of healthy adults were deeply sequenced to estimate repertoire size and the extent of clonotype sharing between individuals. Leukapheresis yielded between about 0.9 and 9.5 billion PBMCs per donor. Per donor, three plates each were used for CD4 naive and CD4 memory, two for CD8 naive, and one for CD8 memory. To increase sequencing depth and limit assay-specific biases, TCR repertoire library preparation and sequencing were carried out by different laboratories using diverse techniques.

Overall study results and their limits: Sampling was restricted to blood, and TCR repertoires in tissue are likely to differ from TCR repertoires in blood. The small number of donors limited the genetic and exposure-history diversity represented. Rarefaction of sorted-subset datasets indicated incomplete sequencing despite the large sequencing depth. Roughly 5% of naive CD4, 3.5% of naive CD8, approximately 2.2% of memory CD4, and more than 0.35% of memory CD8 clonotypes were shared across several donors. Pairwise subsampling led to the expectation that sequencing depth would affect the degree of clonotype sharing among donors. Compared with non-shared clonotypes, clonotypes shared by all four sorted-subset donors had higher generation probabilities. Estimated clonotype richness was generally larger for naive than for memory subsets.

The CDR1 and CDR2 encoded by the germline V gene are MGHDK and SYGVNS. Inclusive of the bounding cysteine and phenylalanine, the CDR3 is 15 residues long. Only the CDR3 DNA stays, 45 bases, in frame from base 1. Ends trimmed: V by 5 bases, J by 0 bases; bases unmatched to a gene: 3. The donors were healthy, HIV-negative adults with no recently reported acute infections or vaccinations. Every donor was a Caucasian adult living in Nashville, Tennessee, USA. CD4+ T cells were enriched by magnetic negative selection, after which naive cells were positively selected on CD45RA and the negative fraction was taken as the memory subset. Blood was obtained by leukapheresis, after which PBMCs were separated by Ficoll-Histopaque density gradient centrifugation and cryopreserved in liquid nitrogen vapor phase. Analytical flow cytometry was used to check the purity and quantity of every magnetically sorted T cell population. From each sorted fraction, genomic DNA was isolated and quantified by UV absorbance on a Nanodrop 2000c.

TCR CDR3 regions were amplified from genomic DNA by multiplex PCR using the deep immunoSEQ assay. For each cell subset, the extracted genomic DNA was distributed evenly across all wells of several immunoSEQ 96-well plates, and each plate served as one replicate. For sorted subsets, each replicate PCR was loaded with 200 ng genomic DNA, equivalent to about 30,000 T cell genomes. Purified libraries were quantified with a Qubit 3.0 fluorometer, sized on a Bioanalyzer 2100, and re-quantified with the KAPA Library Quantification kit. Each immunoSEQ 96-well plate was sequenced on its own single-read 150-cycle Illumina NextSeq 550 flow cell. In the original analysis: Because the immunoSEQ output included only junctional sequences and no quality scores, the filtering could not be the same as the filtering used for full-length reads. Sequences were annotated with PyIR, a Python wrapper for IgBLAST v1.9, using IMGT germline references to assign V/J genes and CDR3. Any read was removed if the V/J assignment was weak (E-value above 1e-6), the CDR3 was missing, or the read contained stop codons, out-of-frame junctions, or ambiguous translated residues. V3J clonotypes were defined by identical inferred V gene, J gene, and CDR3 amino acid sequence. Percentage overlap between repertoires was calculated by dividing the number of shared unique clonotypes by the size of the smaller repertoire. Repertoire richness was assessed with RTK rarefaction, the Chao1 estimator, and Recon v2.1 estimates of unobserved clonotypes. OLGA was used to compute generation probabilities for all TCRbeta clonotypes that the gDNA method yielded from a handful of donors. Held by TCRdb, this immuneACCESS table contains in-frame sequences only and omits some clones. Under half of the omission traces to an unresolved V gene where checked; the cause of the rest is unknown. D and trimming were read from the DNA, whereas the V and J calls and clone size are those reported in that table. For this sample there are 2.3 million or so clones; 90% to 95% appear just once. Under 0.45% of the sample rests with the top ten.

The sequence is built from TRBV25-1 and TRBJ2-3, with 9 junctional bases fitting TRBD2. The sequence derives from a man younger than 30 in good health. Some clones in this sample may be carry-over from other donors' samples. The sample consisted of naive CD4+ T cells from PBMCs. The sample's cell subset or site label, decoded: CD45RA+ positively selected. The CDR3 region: CASSPLAGSTDTQYF. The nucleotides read TGTGCCAGCAGTCCACTAGCGGGTAGCACAGATACGCAGTATTTT.